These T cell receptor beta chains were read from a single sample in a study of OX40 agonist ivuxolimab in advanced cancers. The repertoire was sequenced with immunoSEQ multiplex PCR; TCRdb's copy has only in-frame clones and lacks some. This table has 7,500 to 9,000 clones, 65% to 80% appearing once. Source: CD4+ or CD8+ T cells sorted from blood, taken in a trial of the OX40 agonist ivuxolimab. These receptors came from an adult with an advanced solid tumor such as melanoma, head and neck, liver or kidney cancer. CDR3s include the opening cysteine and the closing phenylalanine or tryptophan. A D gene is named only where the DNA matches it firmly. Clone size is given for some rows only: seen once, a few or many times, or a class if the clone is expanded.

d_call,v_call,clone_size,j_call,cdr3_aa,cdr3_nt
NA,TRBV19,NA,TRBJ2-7,CASSILHGYEQYF,TGTGCCAGTAGTATCTTACACGGGTACGAGCAGTACTTC
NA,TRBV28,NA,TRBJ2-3,CASSSGLEITDTQYF,TGTGCCAGCAGTTCCGGACTGGAAATCACAGATACGCAGTATTTT
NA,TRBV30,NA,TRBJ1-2,CAWSGGVYGYTF,TGTGCCTGGAGTGGTGGGGTCTATGGCTACACCTTC
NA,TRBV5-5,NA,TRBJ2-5,CASSFSGHSTGETQYF,TGTGCCAGCAGCTTTTCGGGACATTCTACGGGAGAGACCCAGTACTTC
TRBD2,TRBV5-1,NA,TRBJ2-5,CASSLNGGQETQYF,TGCGCCAGCAGCTTGAACGGGGGGCAAGAGACCCAGTACTTC
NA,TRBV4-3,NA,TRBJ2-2,CASSATKPGELFF,TGCGCCAGCAGCGCGACTAAGCCCGGGGAGCTGTTTTTT
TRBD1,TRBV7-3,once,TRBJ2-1,CASSTLSYRGPYNEQFF,TGTGCCAGCAGCACCCTCTCCTACAGGGGACCTTACAATGAGCAGTTCTTC
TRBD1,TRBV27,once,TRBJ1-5,CASSSGTGRPQHF,TGTGCCAGCAGTAGCGGGACAGGGAGGCCCCAGCATTTT
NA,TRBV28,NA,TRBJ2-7,CASSSAGENEQYF,TGTGCCAGCAGTTCAGCAGGGGAAAACGAGCAGTACTTC
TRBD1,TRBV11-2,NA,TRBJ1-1,CASSSRGTANTEAFF,TGTGCCAGCAGCTCGCGCGGGACAGCGAACACTGAAGCTTTCTTT
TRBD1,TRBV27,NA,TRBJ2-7,CASIGAGGTYEQYF,TGTGCCAGCATAGGGGCAGGGGGCACCTACGAGCAGTACTTC
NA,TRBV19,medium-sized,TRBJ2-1,CASSIEGYNEQFF,TGTGCCAGTAGTATAGAGGGCTACAATGAGCAGTTCTTC
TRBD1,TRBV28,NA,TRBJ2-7,CASNIGDRGYEQYF,TGTGCCAGCAACATCGGAGACAGGGGGTACGAGCAGTACTTC
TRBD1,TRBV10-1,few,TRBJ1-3,CASSQLVGQGSNTIYF,TGCGCCAGCAGTCAACTCGTCGGACAGGGATCGAACACCATATATTTT
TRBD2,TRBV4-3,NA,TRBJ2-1,CASSHVTSGANEQFF,TGCGCCAGCAGCCATGTGACTAGCGGAGCAAATGAGCAGTTCTTC
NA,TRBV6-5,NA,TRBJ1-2,CASSSLAGYGYTF,TGTGCCAGCAGTTCCCTAGCAGGCTATGGCTACACCTTC
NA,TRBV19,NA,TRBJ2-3,CASSPSAVHTQYF,TGTGCCAGTAGCCCCTCCGCGGTTCATACGCAGTATTTT
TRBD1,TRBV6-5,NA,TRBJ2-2,CASSRDRTIGELFF,TGTGCCAGCAGTAGGGACAGAACCATCGGGGAGCTGTTTTTT
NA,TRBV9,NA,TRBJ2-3,CASSPGGGGTDTQYF,TGTGCCAGCAGCCCCGGAGGGGGGGGCACAGATACGCAGTATTTT
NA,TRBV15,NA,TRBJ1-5,CATSRGLEGGQPQHF,TGTGCCACCAGCAGAGGACTCGAGGGGGGGCAGCCCCAGCATTTT
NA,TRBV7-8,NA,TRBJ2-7,CASSPAPRDGTYEQYF,TGTGCCAGCAGCCCCGCACCGCGGGACGGAACCTACGAGCAGTACTTC
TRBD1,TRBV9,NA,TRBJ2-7,CASSVETGTDEQYF,TGTGCCAGCAGCGTTGAGACAGGGACGGACGAGCAGTACTTC
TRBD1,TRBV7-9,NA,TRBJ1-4,CASSHRDRINEKLFF,TGTGCCAGCAGCCACCGGGACAGAATTAATGAAAAACTGTTTTTT
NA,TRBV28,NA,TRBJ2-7,CASSGGLSYEQYF,TGTGCCAGCAGTGGTGGGCTCTCCTACGAGCAGTACTTC
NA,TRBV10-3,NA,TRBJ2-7,CAIGDGYEQYF,TGTGCCATCGGGGACGGCTACGAGCAGTACTTC
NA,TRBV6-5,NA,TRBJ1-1,CASSLGANTEAFF,TGTGCCAGCAGCTTGGGGGCGAACACTGAAGCTTTCTTT
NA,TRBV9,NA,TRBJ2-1,CASSSLGNEQFF,TGTGCCAGCAGCTCCTTGGGTAATGAGCAGTTCTTC
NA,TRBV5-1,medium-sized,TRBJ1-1,CASSPTVATEAFF,TGCGCCAGCAGCCCGACAGTGGCGACTGAAGCTTTCTTT
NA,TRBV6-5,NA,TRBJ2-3,CASSYLQGVLDTQYF,TGTGCCAGCAGTTACTTACAGGGAGTGTTAGATACGCAGTATTTT